This TCR beta chain was recovered during a study of T-cell reconstitution after alpha-beta-depleted transplantation in children. This clonotype showed up many times. Its antigen is not identified. Study observations and caveats: Diversity and T-cell counts at one year after transplant derived mostly from new T cells. The high TCRbeta diversity at day 60 in some patients came from surviving recipient T cells and thymic progenitors. Several hundred expanded graft clones reportedly gave rise to the alpha-beta T cells present about two months after transplant.

Using unique molecular identifiers, the investigators prepared the TCRbeta library. From the PCR reads, TCRdb called clonotypes with MiXCR, one entry per CDR3 protein. The profile shows more than 85,000 distinct CDR3 sequences, approximately 8% of them singletons. V was trimmed by 4 bases and J by 8 bases, leaving 15 bases between them. The germline CDR1 and CDR2 sequences are SGHDT and YYEEEE. The CDR3 totals 14 residues. This chain links TRBV5-6 with TRBJ2-2, with D hard to call. This sequence was found in a boy aged 2 to 10 with acute lymphoblastic leukemia, due to receive a stem cell transplant. Specimen: PBMCs, collected before TCRalphabeta/CD19-depleted stem cell transplant. The CDR3 here is CASSAAPRWGELFF. In DNA form, the CDR3 reads TGTGCCAGCAGCGCAGCACCGCGGTGGGGGGAGCTGTTTTTT.